Detailed here is one TCR beta chain. cDNA reverse transcribed from extracted RNA served as the sequencing template. Sequenced by immunoSEQ multiplex PCR; TCRdb stores in-frame clones only, minus some. This table has over 250,000 clones, around three fifths appearing once. The sample belongs to a study of CD8+ T cells in alopecia areata. Sample treatment: oral pan-JAK inhibitor, 5-10 mg twice daily. Between the trimmed V and J ends, which lost 7 bases and 5 bases, there was a span of 9 bases. Germline V CDR1 and CDR2: MNHNS, SASEGT. The CDR3 totals 12 residues. The V call is TRBV6-1, the J call TRBJ2-1; D might be TRBD2 (5 bases). Sequences were derived from CD4+ T cells sorted from blood, sampled around week 54, from a patient treated with tofacitinib. This TCR derives from a human donor with alopecia areata. CDR3 protein: CASMRVNNEQFF. As DNA, the CDR3 is TGTGCCAGCATGAGGGTTAACAATGAGCAGTTCTTC.